Included here is one T cell receptor beta chain sequence, with context. The sample originates from a study of T cell responses to AZD1222 COVID-19 vaccine. The CDR3 is 12 amino acids. Germline V gene lookup returns CDR1 MNHEY and CDR2 SMNVEV (reference sequence). J gave up 10 bases and V 3 bases, and 3 bases lay outside the gene matches. Using immunoSEQ multiplex PCR, the repertoire was profiled, and TCRdb retains in-frame clones only, with some absent. The data contain just over 150,000 clones, about 90% of them singletons. The TCR originated in an adult who received the AZD1222 COVID-19 vaccine. This chain joins TRBV27 and TRBJ2-1; the match to TRBD1 covers 7 bases. The sample here was peripheral blood, taken 28 days after the second AZD1222 dose. Written as DNA, the CDR3 is TGTGCCAGCAGTTTCAGAGGGGGCGAGCAGTTCTTC. Translating gives CASSFRGGEQFF.